These 32 T cell receptor beta chains share one sample of origin, sequenced in a study of patients and donors after allogeneic stem cell transplantation. In TCRdb, the RT-PCR reads were re-called with MiXCR into one record per CDR3 protein. The sample includes about 96,000 distinct CDR3 sequences, 40% to 60% seen only once; the top ten take about 64%. Sequenced input: blood, either unsorted or a sorted T cell fraction (not recorded which). These receptors all come from a human donor who was either an allogeneic HSCT recipient or a stem cell or donor lymphocyte infusion donor (not recorded which). It is not recorded whose cells these are; they may come from a transplant donor.

J is TRBJ2-3 and V is TRBV3-1; D is unclear. The V gene's germline CDR1 is LGHDT and CDR2 YNNKEL (reference sequence). With 4 bases removed from V and 2 bases from J, the gap between germline ends came to 10 bases. The CDR3 runs 14 residues. The CDR3: CASSRRLATDTQYF. The CDR3 nucleotides read TGTGCCAGCAGCCGTAGACTCGCCACAGATACGCAGTATTTT.

The chain recombines TRBV4-2 with TRBJ2-7; no clear D gene. The length of the CDR3 is 12 residues. CDR1 is LGHNA, CDR2 YNFKEQ, per germline. V gave up 1 base and J gave up 6 bases, with 7 bases separating them. This CDR3 reads CASSQAESEQYF. The CDR3 bases are TGTGCCAGCAGCCAAGCTGAGTCCGAGCAGTACTTC.

This chain links TRBV28 with TRBJ2-2; the D gene is possibly TRBD2 (5 bases). CDR3 length: 13 residues. V shed 3 bases and J shed 7 bases, with 9 bases lying between them. Germline CDR1 reads MDHEN; CDR2 reads SYDVKM. CDR3 sequence: CASSLVEVGELFF. For the CDR3, the DNA is TGTGCCAGCAGTTTGGTGGAGGTCGGGGAGCTGTTTTTT.

This chain uses TRBV15 with TRBJ2-1; tentatively, D is TRBD2 (6 bases). CDR1 and CDR2 (germline): LNHNV, YYDKDF (reference sequence). The CDR3 has 17 amino acids. The ends were cut back, 3 bases at V and 4 bases at J, with 19 bases in the middle. CDR3 protein: CATSSSLGLTQYNEQFF. CDR3 nucleotides: TGTGCCACCAGCAGTTCACTGGGACTCACCCAATACAATGAGCAGTTCTTC.

This clonotype was recorded only once. V usage is TRBV21-1 and J usage is TRBJ1-1; TRBD1 reflects the table's D call only, with no check against the DNA. TRBV21-1 is described as a pseudogene. The CDR3 consists of 15 residues. The CDR3 bases are TGTGCCAGCAGAGTAGTTGCAGGGGTAGGTACTGAAGCTTTCTTT. Protein: CASRVVAGVGTEAFF.

This clonotype was recorded a few times. The chain links TRBV5-1 to TRBJ1-1; D may be TRBD1 (5 bases). Germline lookup yields CDR1 SGHRS and CDR2 YFSETQ. Trimming took 0 bases from V and 7 from J, leaving 16 bases between them. The CDR3 length is 15 residues. This chain's CDR3 is CASSLERSGSSEAFF. The DNA of the CDR3 is TGCGCCAGCAGCTTGGAAAGGTCAGGGTCTAGTGAAGCTTTCTTT.

This clonotype was seen a handful of times. The chain recombines TRBV12-3 or TRBV12-4 with TRBJ1-1; D remains unclear. Trimming pared 3 bases from V and 2 bases from J, leaving 7 bases between. CDR3 length: 13 amino acids. CDR3 DNA: TGTGCCAGCAGTTTCGCCGGAAACACTGAAGCTTTCTTT. It is translated as CASSFAGNTEAFF.

This clonotype has more than one count but fewer than ten. The genes are TRBV28 and TRBJ1-5; D unresolved. V lost 5 bases and J 12 bases, leaving 11 bases between the germline ends. Germline values: CDR1 MDHEN, CDR2 SYDVKM. The length of the CDR3 is 11 residues. The CDR3 nucleotides read TGTGCCAGCAGTAATCCTAATCTCCAGCATTTT. Protein sequence: CASSNPNLQHF.

This sequence joins TRBV20-1 and TRBJ2-7; tentative D call: TRBD1 (5 bases). Germline-derived CDR1 and CDR2 are DFQATT and SNEGSKA (reference sequence). The CDR3 runs to 11 residues. The ends were cut back, 6 bases at V and 1 base at J, with 7 bases in the middle. The CDR3 protein is CSADSSYEQYF. In DNA, the CDR3 is TGCAGTGCCGACAGTTCCTACGAGCAGTACTTC.

CDR3 amino acids: CASSQDPSGTSYNEQFF. CDR3 sequence (DNA): TGCGCCAGCAGCCAAGATCCTAGCGGGACGTCCTACAATGAGCAGTTCTTC. J is TRBJ2-1 and V is TRBV4-3, with TRBD2 identical over 9 bases. This CDR3 region has 17 residues. Unmatched junction bases numbered 4, after V lost 0 bases and J lost 1 base. Looked up from germline, CDR1 is LGHNA and CDR2 is YSLEER.

This clonotype was counted between two and nine times. The V and J genes are TRBV28 and TRBJ1-1, with a weak D call TRBD1 (5 bases). The CDR3 runs 13 residues. Germline-derived CDR1 and CDR2 are MDHEN and SYDVKM. The V gene lost 0 bases and the J gene lost 8 bases, with 10 bases spanning the gap. The CDR3 region has the DNA TGTGCCAGCAGTTTATGGGGACGGGAAGAAGCTTTCTTT. This gives the protein CASSLWGREEAFF.

This clonotype came up a few times. The chain links TRBV6-6 to TRBJ1-3, with D uncertain. The V and J ends lost 2 bases and 2 bases respectively, with 4 bases between them. The CDR3 runs to 13 residues. In germline, CDR1 is MNHNY, CDR2 SVGAGI (reference sequence). The CDR3 reads CASSYVPGNTIYF. In DNA, the CDR3 is TGTGCCAGCAGTTACGTTCCTGGAAACACCATATATTTT.

The gene calls are TRBV9 and TRBJ2-2; TRBD1 matches 9 bases. This CDR3 is 15 amino acids long. Germline assignment: CDR1 SGDLS and CDR2 YYNGEE. After removal of 4 bases from V and 6 bases from J, the junction contained 7 bases not matched to a gene. The CDR3 reads CASSSDRGSAGELFF. The CDR3 coding sequence is TGTGCCAGCAGCTCGGACAGGGGAAGTGCCGGGGAGCTGTTTTTT.

This rearrangement joins TRBV6-5 to TRBJ1-4, with a weak D call TRBD1 (5 bases). Germline V gene sequence: CDR1 MNHEY, CDR2 SVGAGI. The CDR3 length is 15 residues. V dropped 0 bases and J dropped 3 bases, with 8 bases sitting between them. For the CDR3, the DNA is TGTGCCAGCAGTTACTCGCACAGGCCTAATGAAAAACTGTTTTTT. Amino acids: CASSYSHRPNEKLFF.

This clonotype came up a few times. The V gene is TRBV7-9, the J gene TRBJ1-5, with 7 bases that match TRBD1. This CDR3 region has 14 residues. The J segment lost 6 bases and the V segment lost 5 bases, leaving 7 bases of the junction unmatched. Germline V gene data show CDR1 as SEHNR and CDR2 as FQNEAQ (reference sequence). CDR3 in DNA: TGTGCCAGCAGCGGAGACAGGGTAACTCAGCCCCAGCATTTT. Encoded protein: CASSGDRVTQPQHF.

This clonotype appeared a few times. The CDR3 DNA reads as TGTGCCACCAGTGATTTAAGGGGTAGCAATCAGCCCCAGCATTTT. Its translation is CATSDLRGSNQPQHF. V and J are TRBV24-1 and TRBJ1-5; TRBD1 might be the D (5 bases). Trimming pared 1 base from V and 0 bases from J, leaving 6 bases between. CDR1 is KGHDR, CDR2 SFDVKD, per germline. The CDR3 sequence is 15 residues long.

J is TRBJ2-5 and V is TRBV7-3; D may be TRBD1 or TRBD2 (7 bases each). The CDR3 totals 15 residues. V lost 5 bases and J 2 bases, leaving 15 bases between the germline ends. CDR1 and CDR2 (germline): SGHTA, FQGTGA. The CDR3: CASSIQGRGQETQYF. The CDR3 nucleotides are TGTGCCAGCAGCATACAGGGGAGGGGACAAGAGACCCAGTACTTC.

This clonotype was found a few times. The gene calls are TRBV7-2 and TRBJ1-6; TRBD1 aligns across 8 bases. This CDR3 region has 16 residues. V trimming: 0 bases; J trimming: 6 bases; junction bases outside the gene matches: 4. The germline CDR1 and CDR2 sequences are SGHTA and FQGNSA. Written as DNA, the CDR3 is TGTGCCAGCAGCTTAGCTGAAGACAGGGGTAATTCACCCCTCCACTTT. This codes for CASSLAEDRGNSPLHF.

The chain links TRBV29-1 to TRBJ2-4, with D uncertain. V was shortened by 5 bases and J by 5 bases, with 16 bases between the two germline ends. Germline V CDR1 and CDR2: SQVTM, ANQGSEA. The CDR3 is 14 residues long. CDR3 coding DNA: TGCAGCGTTAAAAACCGGGCCAAAGAAAACATTCAGTACTTC. Translation: CSVKNRAKENIQYF.

This CDR3 reads CSVGLPTAPNEKLFF. The CDR3 nucleotides are TGCAGCGTTGGGCTTCCGACAGCTCCTAATGAAAAACTGTTTTTT. This rearrangement joins TRBV29-1 to TRBJ1-4; possible D gene TRBD1, 5 bases. Trimming removed 4 bases from V and 3 bases from J, with 15 bases in between. The CDR3 runs to 15 residues. Germline-derived CDR1 and CDR2 are SQVTM and ANQGSEA.

V usage is TRBV28 and J usage is TRBJ1-4; no clear D. V lost 4 bases and J 8 bases, leaving 14 bases between the germline ends. Germline lookup yields CDR1 MDHEN and CDR2 SYDVKM. The CDR3 has 14 amino acids. CDR3 coding DNA: TGTGCCAGCAGTTCTGACTCTTATAACGAAAAACTGTTTTTT. This codes for CASSSDSYNEKLFF.

The V gene is TRBV12-3 or TRBV12-4, the J gene TRBJ1-6, with D tentatively TRBD1 (5 bases). Trimming stripped 6 bases from V and 7 bases from J, with 10 bases between. The CDR3 is 13 residues long. The DNA of the CDR3 is TGTGCCAGCAGACTGGGACCAAATTCACCCCTCCACTTT. It codes for CASRLGPNSPLHF.

The chain has TRBV29-1 and TRBJ1-1, with TRBD1 matching over 7 bases. The J segment lost 0 bases and the V segment lost 4 bases, leaving 8 bases of the junction unmatched. The CDR3 extends over 15 amino acids. Looked up from germline, CDR1 is SQVTM and CDR2 is ANQGSEA. CDR3 in DNA: TGCAGCGTTGCCCGTAGACAGGGAGTGAACACTGAAGCTTTCTTT. It is translated as CSVARRQGVNTEAFF.

In its sample, this clonotype was seen a few times. The chain has TRBV12-3 or TRBV12-4 and TRBJ1-1; D is uncertain. Trimming shortened V by 3 bases and J by 5 bases, and 19 bases separated the two germline ends. This CDR3 contains 16 residues. The CDR3 DNA is TGTGCCAGCAGTTTCGCGGTAGACCTTCCGGCTACTGAAGCTTTCTTT. Its protein product is CASSFAVDLPATEAFF.

This chain uses TRBV29-1 with TRBJ1-2, with 7 bases fitting TRBD1. Germline values: CDR1 SQVTM, CDR2 ANQGSEA. The CDR3 covers 16 residues. V lost 7 bases to trimming and J lost 2 bases; unmatched junction nucleotides: 16. This CDR3 reads CSADRDGEEANYGYTF. The CDR3 nucleotides read TGCAGCGCCGACAGGGACGGCGAGGAAGCGAACTATGGCTACACCTTC.

The chain is built from TRBV12-3 or TRBV12-4 and TRBJ1-2; D is unclear. This CDR3 spans 13 amino acids. Trimming shortened V by 3 bases and J by 5 bases, and 10 bases separated the two germline ends. This chain's CDR3 is CASSLRRVYGYTF. The CDR3 region has the DNA TGTGCCAGCAGTTTGAGAAGGGTTTATGGCTACACCTTC.

In this sample, this clonotype turned up a few times. This sequence joins TRBV29-1 and TRBJ2-1, with 9 nucleotides matching TRBD2. This CDR3 is 15 amino acids long. From germline, CDR1 is SQVTM and CDR2 ANQGSEA. Trimming cost V 1 base and J 2 bases; bases outside gene matches: 3. For the CDR3, the DNA is TGCAGCGTTGAAGTTTGGACTAGCGCCTACAATGAGCAGTTCTTC. This gives the protein CSVEVWTSAYNEQFF.

J is TRBJ1-2 and V is TRBV5-5; 10 bases are a match to TRBD1. Germline V gene lookup returns CDR1 SGHKS and CDR2 YYEKEE (reference sequence). This CDR3 is 16 amino acids long. Trimming removed 0 bases from V and 2 bases from J; junction bases left unmatched: 4. CDR3 region: CASSLALDRGNYGYTF. The CDR3 DNA is TGTGCCAGCAGCTTGGCCCTGGACAGGGGGAACTATGGCTACACCTTC. Combining the CDR3 with reference TRBV5-5 and TRBJ1-2 gives the whole variable domain DAGVTQSPTHLIKTRGQQVTLRCSPISGHKSVSWYQQVLGQGPQFIFQYYEKEERGRGNFPDRFSARQFPNYSSELNVNALLLGDSALYLCASSLALDRGNYGYTFGSGTRLTVV.

This clonotype was picked up a small number of times. The V gene is TRBV6-2 or TRBV6-3, the J gene TRBJ1-5; D not certain. Germline V lookup: CDR1 MNHEY, CDR2 SVGEGT. V was clipped by 2 bases and J by 3 bases, with 8 bases between them. The length of the CDR3 is 14 residues. CDR3 nucleotides: TGTGCCAGCAGTTACGAGCTATCCAATCAGCCCCAGCATTTT. Translated, it gives CASSYELSNQPQHF.

The chain employs TRBV12-3 or TRBV12-4 and TRBJ1-2, with TRBD1 identical over 8 bases. J gave up 7 bases and V 4 bases, and 5 bases lay outside the gene matches. The CDR3 has 13 residues. The CDR3 bases are TGTGCCAGCAGTTCAAGGACAGGGTTTGGCTACACCTTC. Protein sequence: CASSSRTGFGYTF.

V gene TRBV7-9 combines with J gene TRBJ1-1; D is unresolved. The CDR3 is 13 amino acids. Germline V gene sequence: CDR1 SEHNR, CDR2 FQNEAQ (reference sequence). V dropped 7 bases and J dropped 2 bases, with 11 bases sitting between them. CDR3 DNA sequence: TGTGCCAGCACTCAAGGGTACAACACTGAAGCTTTCTTT. Translating gives CASTQGYNTEAFF.

This clonotype was counted a few times. The chain uses TRBV5-6 and TRBJ1-5; 8 nucleotides agree with TRBD1. This CDR3 is 16 amino acids long. With 2 bases clipped from V and 3 bases from J, the junction kept 7 bases outside the gene matches. Germline CDR1 is SGHDT and CDR2 is YYEEEE. The CDR3 coding sequence is TGTGCCAGCAGCTTTGGCAGGGGGCCGGCCAATCAGCCCCAGCATTTT. This translates into CASSFGRGPANQPQHF.